The sequence of this T cell receptor (beta chain) was determined in a study of T cell responses to AZD1222 COVID-19 vaccine. General study points: A rise in Spike-specific TCR breadth and depth followed two AZD1222 doses. Seropositive status at baseline applied to only a handful of AZD1222 recipients. Nearly half of the spike-specific TCRs reportedly recognize variant regions that carry no mutations. Donors in the cohort were predominantly white British and more often female, and clonal diversity was possibly underestimated.

Concerning this clone itself: Its specificity is not known.

The protocol was immunoSEQ multiplex PCR, while the TCRdb copy is restricted to in-frame clones and leaves out a portion. The table records roughly 120,000 clones, 80% to 90% of them present only once. The TCR sequence derives from an adult in good health. The specimen was peripheral blood, collected on day 0 of AZD1222 vaccination.

The CDR3 region has the DNA TGTGCCAGCAGCCAGCTAGCCGGGAAAACAAGCAATGAGCAGTTCTTC. Encoded protein: CASSQLAGKTSNEQFF. This chain connects TRBV3-1 (or the pseudogene TRBV3-2) to TRBJ2-1; possible D gene TRBD2, 5 bases. This CDR3 is 16 amino acids long. Germline V gene data show CDR1 as LGHDT and CDR2 as YNNKEL (reference sequence). Trimming shortened V by 3 bases and J by 6 bases, and 18 bases separated the two germline ends.